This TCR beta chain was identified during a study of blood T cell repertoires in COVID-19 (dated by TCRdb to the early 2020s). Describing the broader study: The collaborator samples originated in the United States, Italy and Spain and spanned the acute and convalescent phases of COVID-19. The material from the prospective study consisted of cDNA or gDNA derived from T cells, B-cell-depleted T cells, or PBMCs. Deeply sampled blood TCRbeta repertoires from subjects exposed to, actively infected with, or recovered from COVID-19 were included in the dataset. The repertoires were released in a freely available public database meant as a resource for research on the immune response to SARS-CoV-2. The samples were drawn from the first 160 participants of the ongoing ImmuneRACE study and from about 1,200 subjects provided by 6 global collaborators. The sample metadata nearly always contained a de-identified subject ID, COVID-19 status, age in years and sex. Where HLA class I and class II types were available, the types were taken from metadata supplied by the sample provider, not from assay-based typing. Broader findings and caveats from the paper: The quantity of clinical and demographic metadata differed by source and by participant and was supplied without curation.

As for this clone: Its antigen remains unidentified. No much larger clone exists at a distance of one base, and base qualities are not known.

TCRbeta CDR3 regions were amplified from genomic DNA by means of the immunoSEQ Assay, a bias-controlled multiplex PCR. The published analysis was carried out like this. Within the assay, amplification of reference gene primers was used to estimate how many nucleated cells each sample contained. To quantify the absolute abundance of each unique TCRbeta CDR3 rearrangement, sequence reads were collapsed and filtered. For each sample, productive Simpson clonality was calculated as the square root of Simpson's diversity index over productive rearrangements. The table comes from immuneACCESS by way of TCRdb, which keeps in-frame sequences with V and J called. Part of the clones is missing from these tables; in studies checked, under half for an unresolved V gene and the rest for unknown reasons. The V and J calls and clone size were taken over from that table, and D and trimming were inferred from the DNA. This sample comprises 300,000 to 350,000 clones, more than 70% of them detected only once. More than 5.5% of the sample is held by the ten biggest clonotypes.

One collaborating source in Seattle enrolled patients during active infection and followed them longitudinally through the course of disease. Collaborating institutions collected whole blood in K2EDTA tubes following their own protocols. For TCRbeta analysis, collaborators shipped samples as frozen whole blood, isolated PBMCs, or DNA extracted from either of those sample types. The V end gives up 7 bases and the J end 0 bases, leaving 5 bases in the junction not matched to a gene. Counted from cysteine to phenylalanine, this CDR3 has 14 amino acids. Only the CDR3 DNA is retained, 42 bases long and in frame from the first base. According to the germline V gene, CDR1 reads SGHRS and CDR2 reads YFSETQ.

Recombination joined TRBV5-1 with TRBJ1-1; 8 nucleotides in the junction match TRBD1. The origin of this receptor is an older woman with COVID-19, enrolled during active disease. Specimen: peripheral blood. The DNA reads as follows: TGCGCCAGCGGATCAGGGGGCTTGAACACTGAAGCTTTCTTT. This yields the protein CASGSGGLNTEAFF.